One sample yielded the 23 T cell receptor beta chains listed below, sequenced in a study of early T cells in non-severe SARS-CoV-2 infection. TCRdb recomputed calls from the 5' RACE reads with MiXCR, one row per CDR3 protein. The table records 60,000 or so distinct CDR3 sequences, about 13% of them present only once. The sample taken for sequencing was whole blood. These receptors were collected from an adult who was a healthcare worker with PCR-confirmed SARS-CoV-2 infection or an uninfected control (not recorded which).

This clonotype was seen many times. V usage is TRBV25-1 and J usage is TRBJ2-3; 8 bases line up with TRBD1. The V gene's germline CDR1 is MGHDK and CDR2 SYGVNS. Losses at the gene ends were 5 bases for V and 5 bases for J; bases not matched to a gene: 6. This CDR3 region has 14 residues. CDR3 nucleotides: TGTGCCAGCAGTACCCGGACAGGGAAAGATACGCAGTATTTT. Protein product: CASSTRTGKDTQYF.

This clonotype was observed a few times. The V gene is TRBV27, the J gene TRBJ2-3; D is undetermined. CDR1 and CDR2 (germline): MNHEY, SMNVEV (reference sequence). V was shortened by 3 bases and J by 2 bases, with 9 bases between the two germline ends. The CDR3 extends over 14 amino acids. DNA of the CDR3: TGTGCCAGCAGTTTCAGTATCAACACAGATACGCAGTATTTT. The encoded protein is CASSFSINTDTQYF.

The chain uses TRBV4-1 and TRBJ1-4, with D unresolved. Per germline, CDR1 MGHRA and CDR2 YSYEKL. The ends were cut back, 0 bases at V and 6 bases at J, with 14 bases in the middle. The CDR3 contains 16 residues. The DNA of the CDR3 is TGCGCCAGCAGCCAAGATCGTCAGTTACCCTATGAAAAACTGTTTTTT. Encoded protein: CASSQDRQLPYEKLFF.

The chain recombines TRBV6-2 or TRBV6-3 with TRBJ2-1; 12 bases map to TRBD2. The J segment lost 10 bases and the V segment lost 8 bases, leaving 9 bases of the junction unmatched. CDR3 size: 14 residues. Germline assignment: CDR1 MNHEY and CDR2 SVGEGT. The CDR3 sequence is CASRTSGGPAEQFF. The CDR3 DNA follows: TGTGCCAGCCGAACTAGCGGGGGGCCAGCGGAGCAGTTCTTC.

This clonotype was seen a few times. This rearrangement joins TRBV18 to TRBJ2-1, with D hard to call. The length of the CDR3 is 13 residues. CDR1 is KGHSH and CDR2 is LQKENI in the germline V gene. Trimming took off 2 bases at V and 2 bases at J, with 4 bases between the two ends. The DNA for the CDR3 is TGTGCCAGCTCACCAAGGCCCTACAATGAGCAGTTCTTC. It codes for CASSPRPYNEQFF.

V and J are TRBV9 and TRBJ2-5; D call uncertain. V lost 4 bases, J lost 2 bases, and 12 bases lay in between. This CDR3 is built from 14 residues. Germline values: CDR1 SGDLS, CDR2 YYNGEE. CDR3 sequence: CASSPRPEQETQYF. CDR3 DNA sequence: TGTGCCAGCAGCCCACGACCCGAACAAGAGACCCAGTACTTC.

This clonotype has a count of ten or more. V is TRBV3-1 and J is TRBJ1-6, with D unresolved. The CDR3 has 14 amino acids. V lost 4 bases and J 8 bases, leaving 12 bases between the germline ends. Germline CDR1 is LGHDT and CDR2 is YNNKEL (reference sequence). CDR3 DNA: TGTGCCAGCAGCCTCGGACCCTCGCATTCACCCCTCCACTTT. Protein: CASSLGPSHSPLHF.

Only a few counts were recorded for this clonotype. The chain combines TRBV5-6 with TRBJ1-2; no clear D. CDR3 length equals 15 residues. V was cut by 0 bases and J by 8 bases, with 17 bases left in between. Germline values: CDR1 SGHDT, CDR2 YYEEEE. The CDR3 is CASSLATGAVEGYTF. In DNA form, the CDR3 reads TGTGCCAGCAGCTTGGCCACGGGCGCAGTGGAGGGCTACACCTTC.

This clonotype was picked up many times. The CDR3 is CASSRGQGDANYGYTF. The CDR3 DNA follows: TGTGCCAGCAGCCGTGGACAGGGGGATGCTAACTATGGCTACACCTTC. The chain links TRBV11-2 to TRBJ1-2; 10 bases agree with TRBD1. The CDR3 has 16 residues. Germline loops: CDR1 SGHAT, CDR2 FQNNGV. Trimming removed 5 bases from V and 0 bases from J; junction bases left unmatched: 6.

The table lists this clonotype with many counts. V is TRBV25-1 and J is TRBJ1-1; the D gene is possibly TRBD1 (6 bases). Between the trimmed V and J ends, which lost 4 bases and 0 bases, there was a span of 9 bases. The germline V gene has CDR1 MGHDK and CDR2 SYGVNS. CDR3 length: 14 amino acids. The DNA of the CDR3 is TGTGCCAGCAGTGTAACAGGGATGAACACTGAAGCTTTCTTT. This codes for CASSVTGMNTEAFF.

This clonotype was observed a handful of times. The chain links TRBV27 to TRBJ2-1; TRBD2 matches 7 bases. Germline assignment: CDR1 MNHEY and CDR2 SMNVEV (reference sequence). Trimming removed 6 bases from V and 3 bases from J; junction bases left unmatched: 8. The CDR3 is made up of 15 amino acids. The CDR3 sequence is CASSLGRADYNEQFF. The CDR3 DNA is TGTGCCAGCAGCCTGGGGAGGGCCGACTACAATGAGCAGTTCTTC.

The table lists this clonotype with many counts. The CDR3 reads CASSLWTVKGTEAFF. For the CDR3, the DNA is TGTGCCAGCAGCCTATGGACAGTAAAGGGGACTGAAGCTTTCTTT. J is TRBJ1-1 and V is TRBV3-1; possible D gene TRBD1, 6 bases. From germline, CDR1 is LGHDT and CDR2 YNNKEL (reference sequence). V lost 4 bases and J lost 5, with 17 bases in between. This CDR3 is 15 amino acids long.

This chain uses TRBV27 with TRBJ2-7; 8 bases are shared with TRBD1. V lost 6 bases to trimming and J lost 5 bases; unmatched junction nucleotides: 9. CDR3 size: 14 residues. Germline CDR1 is MNHEY and CDR2 is SMNVEV (reference sequence). CDR3 bases: TGTGCCAGCAGAATTTCAGGGGGCCAGAACGAGCAGTACTTC. This translates into CASRISGGQNEQYF.

This clonotype was seen many times. The chain uses TRBV28 and TRBJ2-7; 9 bases line up with TRBD1. Per the germline V gene, CDR1 is MDHEN and CDR2 is SYDVKM. The V gene end was trimmed by 5 bases and the J gene end by 2 bases; junction bases not matched to a gene: 4. The CDR3 totals 14 residues. CDR3 in DNA: TGTGCCAGCAGTGAGGGGACAGGGACCTACGAGCAGTACTTC. Protein product: CASSEGTGTYEQYF.

V usage is TRBV7-6 and J usage is TRBJ2-7; tentative D call: TRBD1 (5 bases). CDR1 and CDR2 (germline): SGHVS, FNYEAQ. Trimming cost V 5 bases and J 6 bases, with 11 bases left between them. The CDR3 extends over 12 amino acids. CDR3 region: CASSSTGGEQYF. For the CDR3, the DNA is TGTGCCAGCAGCAGTACAGGCGGCGAGCAGTACTTC.

This clonotype was picked up a small number of times. The V call is TRBV13, the J call TRBJ1-1, with D possibly being TRBD1 (5 bases). CDR3 size: 14 residues. V gave up 2 bases and J gave up 4 bases, with 11 bases separating them. CDR1 and CDR2 (germline): PRHDT, FYEKMQ (reference sequence). This chain's CDR3 is CASSLSGERTEAFF. The CDR3 nucleotides are TGTGCCAGCAGCTTATCGGGGGAGCGCACTGAAGCTTTCTTT.

The V gene is TRBV4-3, the J gene TRBJ1-1; 10 positions match TRBD1. V dropped 1 base and J dropped 1; count of bases not matched to a gene: 3. This CDR3 contains 16 residues. The germline V gene encodes CDR1 LGHNA and CDR2 YSLEER. CDR3 protein: CASSQGDRGWNTEAFF. CDR3 coding DNA: TGCGCCAGCAGCCAAGGGGACAGGGGCTGGAACACTGAAGCTTTCTTT.

Ten or more counts support this clonotype. The chain carries TRBV6-6 and TRBJ2-3; TRBD2 is a possible D gene (6 bases). Per germline, CDR1 MNHNY and CDR2 SVGAGI (reference sequence). The V gene lost 4 bases and the J gene lost 5 bases, with 19 bases spanning the gap. The CDR3 has 16 amino acids. The chain's CDR3 is CASSFFGGAPGDTQYF. The DNA of the CDR3 is TGTGCCAGCAGTTTTTTTGGAGGGGCCCCCGGAGATACGCAGTATTTT.

This clonotype was detected ten times or more. This chain joins TRBV7-8 and TRBJ2-2, with TRBD2 identical over 14 bases. Losses at the gene ends were 4 bases for V and 3 bases for J; bases not matched to a gene: 4. The CDR3 runs to 17 residues. The germline gives CDR1 SGHVS, CDR2 FQNEAQ. CDR3 sequence: CASSSGTSGRYTGELFF. The CDR3 nucleotides are TGTGCCAGCAGCTCCGGGACTAGCGGGAGATACACCGGGGAGCTGTTTTTT.

This clonotype was detected many times. The chain recombines TRBV5-1 with TRBJ2-1; the match to TRBD2 covers 9 bases. Looked up from germline, CDR1 is SGHRS and CDR2 is YFSETQ. This CDR3 is 18 amino acids long. The V segment lost 0 bases and the J segment 4 bases; nucleotides outside the gene matches: 11. CDR3 DNA sequence: TGCGCCAGCAGCTTGGGCCGATTAGCGGGGGTGGAGTACAATGAGCAGTTCTTC. Its protein is CASSLGRLAGVEYNEQFF.

The V gene is TRBV5-1, the J gene TRBJ1-1, with TRBD1 as a possible D gene (6 bases). V lost 4 bases, J lost 4 bases, and 11 bases lay in between. CDR1 is SGHRS and CDR2 is YFSETQ in the germline V gene. CDR3 size: 13 residues. CDR3 sequence reads: CASSLNRATEAFF. The CDR3 bases are TGCGCCAGCAGCCTGAACAGGGCCACTGAAGCTTTCTTT.

This clonotype was picked up many times. V gene TRBV2 combines with J gene TRBJ2-4; D uncertain. CDR1 is SNHLY, CDR2 FYNNEI, per germline. There are 12 residues in the CDR3. Trimming left V 4 bases short and J 6 bases short, with 7 bases between. Here the CDR3 reads CASSGNRNIQYF. The CDR3 DNA reads TGTGCCAGCAGTGGTAACAGAAACATTCAGTACTTC. Full variable domain (rest looked up from reference TRBV2 and TRBJ2-4): EPEVTQTPSHQVTQMGQEVILRCVPISNHLYFYWYRQILGQKVEFLVSFYNNEISEKSEIFDDQFSVERPDGSNFTLKIRSTKLEDSAMYFCASSGNRNIQYFGAGTRLSVL.

This clonotype was found many times. V and J are TRBV6-2 or TRBV6-3 and TRBJ2-1, with 7 positions matching TRBD2. The germline V gene encodes CDR1 MNHEY and CDR2 SVGEGT. V gave up 5 bases and J gave up 5 bases; unmatched junction bases: 6. The CDR3 totals 14 residues. CDR3: CASSPGGSNNEQFF. CDR3 DNA sequence: TGTGCCAGCAGTCCCGGGGGGAGTAACAATGAGCAGTTCTTC.